A selection of T cell receptor beta chains follows, all from one sample in a study of shared clonotypes between healthy human individuals. Only in-frame clones appear in the TCRdb table, and some are missing; sequencing was by immunoSEQ multiplex PCR. The sample gives about 1.1 million clones, approximately 80% of which show up once; about 0.94% is in the top ten. The sequenced material came from memory CD4+ T cells from PBMCs. The receptors derive from a man in his late teens or twenties in good health. Some clones in this sample may be carry-over from other donors' samples. CDR3s include the opening cysteine and the closing phenylalanine or tryptophan. Fields, in order: J gene, clone size, V gene, D gene, CDR3 DNA, CDR3 protein. D genes are given only for firm matches. Only some rows state a clone size, as once, few, many or a class for expanded clones.

j_call: TRBJ1-1
clone_size: -
v_call: TRBV6-5
d_call: -
cdr3_nt: TGTGCCAGCCAATCGGGCAGACCGAACACTGAAGCTTTCTTT
cdr3_aa: CASQSGRPNTEAFF

j_call: TRBJ2-3
clone_size: once
v_call: TRBV7-9
d_call: -
cdr3_nt: TGTGCCAGCAGAGCCAGCTCGAGCACAGATACGCAGTATTTT
cdr3_aa: CASRASSSTDTQYF

j_call: TRBJ2-5
clone_size: many
v_call: TRBV28
d_call: TRBD2
cdr3_nt: TGTGCCAGCAGTTTAATCTGGGGGGGGACCCAGTACTTC
cdr3_aa: CASSLIWGGTQYF

j_call: TRBJ2-3
clone_size: -
v_call: TRBV14
d_call: TRBD2
cdr3_nt: TGTGCCAGCAGCCAGAGACGGGGGGGGCGATACTTCGCAGATACGCAGTATTTT
cdr3_aa: CASSQRRGGRYFADTQYF

j_call: TRBJ2-2
clone_size: -
v_call: TRBV28
d_call: -
cdr3_nt: TGTGCCAGCTCGCGCGGTCCCAACACCGGGGAGCTGTTTTTT
cdr3_aa: CASSRGPNTGELFF

j_call: TRBJ2-1
clone_size: -
v_call: TRBV2
d_call: TRBD1
cdr3_nt: TGTGCCAGCAGCGAGACAGGGGTCAATGAGCAGTTCTTC
cdr3_aa: CASSETGVNEQFF

j_call: TRBJ2-1
clone_size: once
v_call: TRBV12-5
d_call: -
cdr3_nt: TGTGCTAGTGGTTTTTATAGGGGGGAAGCCTACAATGAGCAGTTCTTC
cdr3_aa: CASGFYRGEAYNEQFF

j_call: TRBJ1-1
clone_size: many
v_call: TRBV6-5
d_call: -
cdr3_nt: TGTGCCAGCAGTTACTGGTTCGGGCCAATGAACACTGAAGCTTTCTTT
cdr3_aa: CASSYWFGPMNTEAFF

j_call: TRBJ1-2
clone_size: -
v_call: TRBV7-2
d_call: -
cdr3_nt: TGTGCCAGCAGCAATCGGAACTATGGCTACACCTTC
cdr3_aa: CASSNRNYGYTF

j_call: TRBJ2-1
clone_size: -
v_call: TRBV2
d_call: -
cdr3_nt: TGTGCCAGCAACCCGACGGGGAGCTCCTACAATGAGCAGTTCTTC
cdr3_aa: CASNPTGSSYNEQFF

j_call: TRBJ2-5
clone_size: -
v_call: TRBV4-1
d_call: -
cdr3_nt: TGCGCCAGCAGCCCCCCGGGGGCCGACGCCCAAGAGACCCAGTACTTC
cdr3_aa: CASSPPGADAQETQYF

j_call: TRBJ1-5
clone_size: -
v_call: TRBV7-9
d_call: -
cdr3_nt: TGTGCCAGCAGCCCTTCCGGGAATCAGCCCCAGCATTTT
cdr3_aa: CASSPSGNQPQHF

j_call: TRBJ2-3
clone_size: -
v_call: TRBV10-3
d_call: TRBD2
cdr3_nt: TGTGCCATCAGTGAAGGGACTAGCGGGATAGATACGCAGTATTTT
cdr3_aa: CAISEGTSGIDTQYF

j_call: TRBJ1-1
clone_size: many
v_call: TRBV11-2
d_call: TRBD1
cdr3_nt: TGTGCCAGCATCTCTCTTAAGGGTCCGACAGGGGACACTGAAGCTTTCTTT
cdr3_aa: CASISLKGPTGDTEAFF

j_call: TRBJ1-1
clone_size: -
v_call: TRBV5-1
d_call: -
cdr3_nt: TGCGCCAGCAGAGACCAGGGGAACACTGAAGCTTTCTTT
cdr3_aa: CASRDQGNTEAFF

j_call: TRBJ2-1
clone_size: -
v_call: TRBV14
d_call: TRBD2
cdr3_nt: TGTGCCAGCAGCCGGTTAGCGGGCGCTGACGATGAGCAGTTCTTC
cdr3_aa: CASSRLAGADDEQFF

j_call: TRBJ1-5
clone_size: -
v_call: TRBV6-5
d_call: -
cdr3_nt: TGTGCCAGCAGAACCGATGGGAATCAGCCCCAGCATTTT
cdr3_aa: CASRTDGNQPQHF

j_call: TRBJ1-5
clone_size: once
v_call: TRBV28
d_call: TRBD1
cdr3_nt: TGTGCCAGCAGTCTAATTTCGACAGGGAGCAATCAGCCCCAGCATTTT
cdr3_aa: CASSLISTGSNQPQHF

j_call: TRBJ1-5
clone_size: -
v_call: TRBV2
d_call: -
cdr3_nt: TGTGCCAGCAGTGAACAGGGCAATCAGCCCCAGCATTTT
cdr3_aa: CASSEQGNQPQHF

j_call: TRBJ2-1
clone_size: -
v_call: TRBV5-4
d_call: -
cdr3_nt: TGTGCCAGCAGCTTGGCCTGGCCCGACTCCGATGAGCAGTTCTTC
cdr3_aa: CASSLAWPDSDEQFF

j_call: TRBJ2-3
clone_size: -
v_call: TRBV9
d_call: -
cdr3_nt: TGTGCCAGCAGCGTACAGGAGCGCACAGATACGCAGTATTTT
cdr3_aa: CASSVQERTDTQYF

j_call: TRBJ2-1
clone_size: -
v_call: TRBV2
d_call: TRBD2
cdr3_nt: TGTGCCAGCAGGGGGGGACTAAGACTGGCCTACAATGAGCAGTTCTTC
cdr3_aa: CASRGGLRLAYNEQFF

j_call: TRBJ1-2
clone_size: -
v_call: TRBV5-1
d_call: -
cdr3_nt: TGCGCCAGCAGCTTCTCGGGGTCGGGCTATGGCTACACCTTC
cdr3_aa: CASSFSGSGYGYTF

j_call: TRBJ2-7
clone_size: -
v_call: TRBV29-1
d_call: TRBD2
cdr3_nt: TGCAGCGTTGAGACTAGCGGAGTAGAGCAGTACTTC
cdr3_aa: CSVETSGVEQYF

j_call: TRBJ2-1
clone_size: -
v_call: TRBV27
d_call: -
cdr3_nt: TGTGCCAGCAGTCCGGGTCCTGTGTTTTATGAGCAGTTCTTC
cdr3_aa: CASSPGPVFYEQFF

j_call: TRBJ1-2
clone_size: -
v_call: TRBV5-1
d_call: -
cdr3_nt: TGCGCCAGCAGCTTGCAGGGCTATGAGGGCGGCTACACCTTC
cdr3_aa: CASSLQGYEGGYTF

j_call: TRBJ2-1
clone_size: -
v_call: TRBV19
d_call: -
cdr3_nt: TGTGCCAAGGCCACCAGGACGCCGGCCCACAATGAGCAGTTCTTC
cdr3_aa: CAKATRTPAHNEQFF

j_call: TRBJ1-5
clone_size: few
v_call: TRBV29-1
d_call: -
cdr3_nt: TGCAGCGTTGGACGGCCGAATCAGCCCCAGCATTTT
cdr3_aa: CSVGRPNQPQHF

j_call: TRBJ1-1
clone_size: -
v_call: TRBV5-4
d_call: -
cdr3_nt: TGTGCCAGCACCCGTGGCGGGGGGAGGAACACTGAAGCTTTCTTT
cdr3_aa: CASTRGGGRNTEAFF

j_call: TRBJ1-5
clone_size: -
v_call: TRBV19
d_call: TRBD1
cdr3_nt: TGTGCCAGTAGCCCCCGCCCGGGACAGGGGGATCAGCCCCAGCATTTT
cdr3_aa: CASSPRPGQGDQPQHF

j_call: TRBJ1-4
clone_size: -
v_call: TRBV5-1
d_call: -
cdr3_nt: TGCGCCAGCAGCTTGAGCGGGGCCACAACTAATGAAAAACTGTTTTTT
cdr3_aa: CASSLSGATTNEKLFF

j_call: TRBJ2-1
clone_size: -
v_call: TRBV29-1
d_call: TRBD2
cdr3_nt: TGCAGCGTTGAACGGGGGAGGGCCTACAATGAGCAGTTCTTC
cdr3_aa: CSVERGRAYNEQFF

j_call: TRBJ1-5
clone_size: -
v_call: TRBV5-5
d_call: -
cdr3_nt: TGTGCCAGCAGCCCGGACGGCTCCAATCAGCCCCAGCATTTT
cdr3_aa: CASSPDGSNQPQHF

j_call: TRBJ2-2
clone_size: -
v_call: TRBV5-1
d_call: -
cdr3_nt: TGCGCCAGCAGCTCTGTACCCGGGGCGAACACCGGGGAGCTGTTTTTT
cdr3_aa: CASSSVPGANTGELFF

j_call: TRBJ2-2
clone_size: -
v_call: TRBV7-2
d_call: -
cdr3_nt: TGTGCCAGCAGCTTAGGGCCCCCCAGGGTCAACACCGGGGAGCTGTTTTTT
cdr3_aa: CASSLGPPRVNTGELFF

j_call: TRBJ1-1
clone_size: few
v_call: TRBV18
d_call: -
cdr3_nt: TGTGCCACCAATCCTCAGATGAACACTGAAGCTTTCTTT
cdr3_aa: CATNPQMNTEAFF

j_call: TRBJ2-5
clone_size: -
v_call: TRBV10-2
d_call: TRBD2
cdr3_nt: TGCGCCAGCAAGGGCGGGGAGCGGGGGGATCAAGAGACCCAGTACTTC
cdr3_aa: CASKGGERGDQETQYF

j_call: TRBJ1-3
clone_size: -
v_call: TRBV4-2
d_call: -
cdr3_nt: TGTGCCAGCAGCCAAGGTCGGTGGGAGGGCGACACCATATATTTT
cdr3_aa: CASSQGRWEGDTIYF

j_call: TRBJ1-2
clone_size: -
v_call: TRBV2
d_call: TRBD1
cdr3_nt: TGTGCCAGCAGTCGACAGGGTCGGGATGGCTACACCTTC
cdr3_aa: CASSRQGRDGYTF

j_call: TRBJ1-2
clone_size: -
v_call: TRBV6-5
d_call: TRBD1
cdr3_nt: TGTGCCAGCAGCCAACAAGCCCAGGGGGTTAGCTACACCTTC
cdr3_aa: CASSQQAQGVSYTF

j_call: TRBJ2-3
clone_size: -
v_call: TRBV11-3
d_call: -
cdr3_nt: TGTGCCAGCAGCTTAGGACCAGGCACAGATACGCAGTATTTT
cdr3_aa: CASSLGPGTDTQYF

j_call: TRBJ2-7
clone_size: once
v_call: TRBV27
d_call: -
cdr3_nt: TGTGCCAGCAGCCCACAGGGTACGGAGCAGTACTTC
cdr3_aa: CASSPQGTEQYF

j_call: TRBJ1-2
clone_size: -
v_call: TRBV5-1
d_call: -
cdr3_nt: TGCGCCAGCAGATGGGACAAGGGAGGCTATGGCTACACCTTC
cdr3_aa: CASRWDKGGYGYTF

j_call: TRBJ1-4
clone_size: once
v_call: TRBV9
d_call: -
cdr3_nt: TGTGCCAGCAGCCCCGGCGGGAACGAAAAACTGTTTTTT
cdr3_aa: CASSPGGNEKLFF

j_call: TRBJ2-7
clone_size: -
v_call: TRBV28
d_call: -
cdr3_nt: TGTGCCGCAAGAAGGGGCAGCTCCTACGAGCAGTACTTC
cdr3_aa: CAARRGSSYEQYF

j_call: TRBJ1-2
clone_size: once
v_call: TRBV4-3
d_call: -
cdr3_nt: TGCGCCAGCAGCCCGCAACACCTCCCTAACTATGGCTACACCTTC
cdr3_aa: CASSPQHLPNYGYTF

j_call: TRBJ2-1
clone_size: -
v_call: TRBV2
d_call: TRBD1
cdr3_nt: TGTGCCATTAAGAGCCGACAGGGTGGGGATATCGGATCCTACAATGAGCAGTTCTTC
cdr3_aa: CAIKSRQGGDIGSYNEQFF

j_call: TRBJ1-5
clone_size: few
v_call: TRBV7-9
d_call: -
cdr3_nt: TGTGCCAGCAGCTACACTAGCAATCAGCCCCAGCATTTT
cdr3_aa: CASSYTSNQPQHF

j_call: TRBJ2-6
clone_size: -
v_call: TRBV28
d_call: -
cdr3_nt: TGTGCCAGCAGTTCCCCTTCGCCTGGGGCCAACGTCCTGACTTTC
cdr3_aa: CASSSPSPGANVLTF

j_call: TRBJ2-2
clone_size: -
v_call: TRBV9
d_call: -
cdr3_nt: TGTGCCAGCAGGAGGGGAGACACCGGGGAGCTGTTTTTT
cdr3_aa: CASRRGDTGELFF

j_call: TRBJ1-1
clone_size: many
v_call: TRBV2
d_call: TRBD1
cdr3_nt: TGTGCCAGCCTCCCAGACAGGGAGTACACTGAAGCTTTCTTT
cdr3_aa: CASLPDREYTEAFF

j_call: TRBJ1-4
clone_size: -
v_call: TRBV9
d_call: TRBD1
cdr3_nt: TGTGCCAGCAGCCGCCGGACAGGGGAAAAACTGTTTTTT
cdr3_aa: CASSRRTGEKLFF

j_call: TRBJ1-6
clone_size: many
v_call: TRBV28
d_call: -
cdr3_nt: TGTGCCAGCTTGACAGTCTCCTATAATTCACCCCTCCACTTT
cdr3_aa: CASLTVSYNSPLHF

j_call: TRBJ2-7
clone_size: -
v_call: TRBV10-3
d_call: -
cdr3_nt: TGTGCCATCAGTGAGGGACCCCGGGCTCTCTACGAGCAGTACTTC
cdr3_aa: CAISEGPRALYEQYF

j_call: TRBJ2-1
clone_size: -
v_call: TRBV29-1
d_call: TRBD2
cdr3_nt: TGCAGCGCCCGCAGCGGGAGGGGGGGTAATGAGCAGTTCTTC
cdr3_aa: CSARSGRGGNEQFF

j_call: TRBJ1-2
clone_size: -
v_call: TRBV18
d_call: TRBD1
cdr3_nt: TGTGCCAGCTCACCAGACAGGGACGGCTACACCTTC
cdr3_aa: CASSPDRDGYTF